A single sample gave rise to the 10 T cell receptor beta chains below, sequenced in a study of blood T cell repertoires in COVID-19. Produced via immunoSEQ multiplex PCR; TCRdb's table is partial and in-frame only. The sample holds fewer than 200,000 clones; over 60% are singletons and the top ten take roughly 8.3%. Sequenced material: peripheral blood. The receptors here all came from a man aged 55-75 years with acute or convalescent COVID-19.

This clone appeared a single time. The CDR3 loop is CATSDPDYAEQFF. The CDR3 DNA sequence: TGTGCCACCAGTGATCCTGACTACGCAGAGCAGTTCTTC. The chain uses TRBV24-1 and TRBJ2-1, with D perhaps TRBD2 (5 bases). The V gene lost 3 bases and the J gene lost 10 bases, with 12 bases spanning the gap. This CDR3 is built from 13 residues. Germline V gene data show CDR1 as KGHDR and CDR2 as SFDVKD.

This clone has only a few counts. CDR3 residues: CASSLQTGSEQYF. CDR3 sequence (DNA): TGTGCCAGCAGTTTACAGACAGGGAGCGAGCAGTACTTC. The chain has TRBV12-3 or TRBV12-4 and TRBJ2-7; 7 bases map to TRBD1. The CDR3 sequence is 13 residues long. The junction had 4 bases not matched to a gene; V was cut back by 2 bases and J by 6 bases.

The V and J genes are TRBV6-5 and TRBJ2-3; 12 nucleotides match TRBD2. In germline, CDR1 is MNHEY, CDR2 SVGAGI. The CDR3 totals 15 residues. The V gene end was trimmed by 10 bases and the J gene end by 4 bases; junction bases not matched to a gene: 9. For the CDR3, the DNA is TGTGCCATCGTAAAACTAGCGGGGGGCTCAGATACGCAGTATTTT. Encoded protein: CAIVKLAGGSDTQYF.

This clone appeared a single time. The genes are TRBV10-1 and TRBJ1-1; 9 positions agree with TRBD1. V trimming: 0 bases; J trimming: 4 bases; junction bases outside the gene matches: 3. CDR1 and CDR2 (germline): WNHNN, SYGVQD (reference sequence). CDR3 length: 15 residues. CDR3 nucleotide sequence: TGCGCCAGCAGTGAGTCTAACAGGGGGCTCACTGAAGCTTTCTTT. Translated: CASSESNRGLTEAFF.

The V call is TRBV7-8, the J call TRBJ1-1; no definite D call. V gave up 3 bases and J gave up 1 base, with 12 bases separating them. Germline loops: CDR1 SGHVS, CDR2 FQNEAQ. This CDR3 is built from 15 residues. This CDR3 is CASSFLARGNTEAFF. The CDR3 nucleotides are TGTGCCAGCAGCTTTTTGGCCCGAGGGAACACTGAAGCTTTCTTT.

This clone appeared once. J is TRBJ2-3 and V is TRBV18, with D tentatively TRBD1 (6 bases). The CDR3 runs 16 residues. V was cut by 4 bases and J by 5 bases, with 19 bases left in between. Looked up from germline, CDR1 is KGHSH and CDR2 is LQKENI. The CDR3 loop is CASSRLPGTPRDTQYF. DNA for the CDR3: TGTGCCAGCTCACGGCTTCCCGGGACACCAAGAGATACGCAGTATTTT.

The genes are TRBV2 and TRBJ1-2, with a tentative D call TRBD1 (6 bases). Germline lookup yields CDR1 SNHLY and CDR2 FYNNEI. V was clipped by 0 bases and J by 2 bases, with 10 bases between them. CDR3 length: 15 residues. The CDR3 loop is CASSEAGTPNYGYTF. CDR3 coding DNA: TGTGCCAGCAGTGAAGCGGGGACACCAAACTATGGCTACACCTTC.

The chain combines TRBV19 with TRBJ1-3; no definite D call. The germline gives CDR1 LNHDA, CDR2 SQIVND (reference sequence). The CDR3 length is 14 residues. V was pared by 2 bases and J by 0 bases, with 5 bases between. The CDR3 bases are TGTGCCAGTAGTATACGGAGCTCTGGAAACACCATATATTTT. It codes for CASSIRSSGNTIYF.

This chain links TRBV5-1 with TRBJ1-6, with D tentatively TRBD1 (6 bases). The CDR3 is 16 amino acids. Trimming cost V 4 bases and J 2 bases, with 13 bases left between them. Germline loops: CDR1 SGHRS, CDR2 YFSETQ. Here the CDR3 reads CASSPTGRAYNSPLHF. The CDR3 DNA sequence: TGCGCCAGCAGCCCCACAGGGAGGGCCTATAATTCACCCCTCCACTTT.

The V call is TRBV7-2, the J call TRBJ2-2; 10 bases line up with TRBD2. The V gene end was trimmed by 5 bases and the J gene end by 4 bases; junction bases not matched to a gene: 13. Germline V lookup: CDR1 SGHTA, CDR2 FQGNSA. CDR3 length: 18 residues. The CDR3 nucleotides read TGTGCCAGCAGCCCAGACGTACTAGCGGGGAATCCCACCGGGGAGCTGTTTTTT. It specifies CASSPDVLAGNPTGELFF.